This T cell receptor (beta chain) was obtained from a study of identical twins. Each cDNA held unique molecular identifiers, and template switching gave it a universal primer site. TCRdb re-derived calls from the 5' RACE reads in MiXCR, one entry per CDR3 protein. The sample records around 250,000 distinct CDR3 sequences, 10% to 15% being singletons. Per germline, CDR1 SGHAT and CDR2 FQNNGV. The CDR3 is 12 amino acids. The V end lost 4 bases, the J end lost 7 bases, and 8 bases lay between the germline ends. The sample was also linked to a second study, of yellow fever vaccine responses in identical twins. As that report states: Twins showed a vaccine T cell response that reportedly seemed partly convergent, partly personalized.

Sequenced input: memory (CD45RO+) T cells sorted from blood. The source is a woman younger than 35 in good health. This rearrangement joins TRBV11-2 to TRBJ2-1, with D perhaps given as TRBD1 or TRBD2 (5 bases each). The CDR3 protein is CASSSGRNEQFF. The CDR3 nucleotides read TGTGCCAGCAGCTCAGGGAGAAATGAGCAGTTCTTC.